The entry below gives a single T cell receptor beta chain sequence along with its context. Trimming cost V 0 bases and J 9 bases, with 11 bases left between them. The CDR3 has 13 amino acids. Germline V gives CDR1 MDHEN, CDR2 SYDVKM. The sample is drawn from a study of T cells in Graves' hyperthyroidism and ophthalmopathy. Researchers amplified the TCR beta CDR3 regions from RNA transcripts. Researchers ran a first-round RT-PCR on the TCR CDR3 using the HTBI primer set. MiXCR, run by TCRdb on the multiplex PCR reads, gives a single entry per CDR3 protein. The sample has about 720,000 distinct CDR3 sequences, less than 20% seen once. Hyperthyroidism was newly diagnosed in patients aged 18 to 65 (duration under 2 months). PBMCs were derived from about 10 ml fresh peripheral blood.

The chain has TRBV28 and TRBJ2-5; D might be TRBD1 or TRBD2, each matching 5 bases. The material sequenced was blood. The TCR comes from a man between 18 and 29 years old with Graves' hyperthyroidism. For the CDR3, the DNA is TGTGCCAGCAGTTTATGGTCCCAGGGAGCCCAGTACTTC. Protein: CASSLWSQGAQYF. Filled out from reference TRBV28 and TRBJ2-5, the complete variable domain reads DVKVTQSSRYLVKRTGEKVFLECVQDMDHENMFWYRQDPGLGLRLIYFSYDVKMKEKGDIPEGYSVSREKKERFSLILESASTNQTSMYLCASSLWSQGAQYFGPGTRLLVL.